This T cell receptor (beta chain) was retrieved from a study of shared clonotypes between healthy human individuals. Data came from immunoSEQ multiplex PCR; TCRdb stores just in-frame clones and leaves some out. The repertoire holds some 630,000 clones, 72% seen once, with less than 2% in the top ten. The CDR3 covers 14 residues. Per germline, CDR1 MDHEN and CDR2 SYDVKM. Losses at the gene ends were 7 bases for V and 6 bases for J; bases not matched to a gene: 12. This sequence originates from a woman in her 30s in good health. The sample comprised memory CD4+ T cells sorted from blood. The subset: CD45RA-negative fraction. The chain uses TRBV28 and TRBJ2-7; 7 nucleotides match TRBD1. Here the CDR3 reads CASNTGEDFFEQYF. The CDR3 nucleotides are TGTGCCAGCAATACAGGGGAAGATTTCTTCGAGCAGTACTTC.